This T cell receptor beta chain was sequenced in a study of metastatic and nonmetastatic thyroid tumors. General observations from the study: The reported finding was significantly higher TCR beta diversity in malignant thyroid tumors relative to benign nodules, in blood and tumor.

This clone came up many times. As yet, its antigen is unknown. Each patient went into thyroid surgery without having received any treatment. V was clipped by 3 bases and J by 2 bases, with 7 bases between them. This CDR3 is built from 13 residues. Germline V gene lookup returns CDR1 SNHLY and CDR2 FYNNEI. TCRdb re-analyzed the PCR reads using MiXCR. The sample lists about 39,000 clones; roughly 18% were seen once. The sequenced material came from blood. This rearrangement joins TRBV2 to TRBJ1-2; D unresolved. The sequence came from a female donor with papillary thyroid cancer or a benign thyroid nodule (not recorded which). Some clones in this sample may be carry-over from other donors' samples. DNA of the CDR3: TGTGCCAGCAGTGATTACGGCAACTATGGCTACACCTTC. The encoded protein is CASSDYGNYGYTF.